This TCR beta chain is from a study of blood T cell repertoires in COVID-19. Study-level background: COVID-19 samples collected from the United States, Italy and Spain covered acute and convalescent phases. PBMCs, B-cell-depleted T cells, or T cells were the source of the cDNA or gDNA that made up the material.

Authors' data handling: Amplification from reference gene primers served as the basis for estimated nucleated cell counts. Repertoires were generated with immunoSEQ multiplex PCR, while TCRdb's copy carries only in-frame clones and drops some. V and J calls plus clone size are reproduced from that table; the DNA served to infer D and trimming. The sample lists around 100,000 clones; just under 90% were seen once. This clonotype was obtained from a human donor in a cohort sampled during active COVID-19. Sample: peripheral blood.

CDR3 sequence: CASRQGHGQPQHF. DNA for the CDR3: TGTGCCAGCAGACAGGGCCACGGTCAGCCCCAGCATTTT. The chain recombines TRBV6-5 with TRBJ1-5; TRBD1 is a possible D gene (6 bases). The CDR3 length is 13 residues. The germline V gene encodes CDR1 MNHEY and CDR2 SVGAGI. The V end lost 6 bases, the J end lost 6 bases, and 12 bases lay between the germline ends.